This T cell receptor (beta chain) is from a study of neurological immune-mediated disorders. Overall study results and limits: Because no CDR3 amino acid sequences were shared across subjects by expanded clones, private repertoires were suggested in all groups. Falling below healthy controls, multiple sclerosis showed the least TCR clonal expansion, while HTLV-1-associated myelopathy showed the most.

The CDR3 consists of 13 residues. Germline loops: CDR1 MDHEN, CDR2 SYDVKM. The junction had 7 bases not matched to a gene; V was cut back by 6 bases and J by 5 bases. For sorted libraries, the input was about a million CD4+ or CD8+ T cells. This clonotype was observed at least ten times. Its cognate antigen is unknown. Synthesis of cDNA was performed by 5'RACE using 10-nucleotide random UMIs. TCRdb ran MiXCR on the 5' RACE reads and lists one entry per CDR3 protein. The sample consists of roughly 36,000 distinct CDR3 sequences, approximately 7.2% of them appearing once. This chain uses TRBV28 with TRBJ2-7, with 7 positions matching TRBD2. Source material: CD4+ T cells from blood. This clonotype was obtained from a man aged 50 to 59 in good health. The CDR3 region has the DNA TGTGCCAGCAGCCTCGTAGGGAGGGACGAGCAGTACTTC. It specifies CASSLVGRDEQYF.